The 31 T cell receptor beta chains below come from one sample, sequenced in a study of T cell repertoires in cytomegalovirus infection. A single record per CDR3 protein comes from TCRdb applying MiXCR to the reads. The sample comprises some 300,000 distinct CDR3 sequences, 9.6% of which are singletons, and around 2.5% rests with the top ten. Sequences were obtained from PBMCs. The receptors were gathered from a human donor in good health (CMV status not recorded). Some clones in this sample may be carry-over from other donors' samples.

This clonotype was counted ten times or more. The V and J genes are TRBV27 and TRBJ2-1; D remains unclear. This CDR3 has 13 amino acids. Between the trimmed V and J ends, which lost 6 bases and 0 bases, there was a span of 6 bases. Looked up from germline, CDR1 is MNHEY and CDR2 is SMNVEV (reference sequence). The CDR3 spells CASRGFSYNEQFF. As DNA, the CDR3 is TGTGCCAGCAGGGGGTTCTCCTACAATGAGCAGTTCTTC.

Many counts were recorded for this clonotype. The genes are TRBV11-3 and TRBJ1-1; TRBD1 might be the D (6 bases). There are 13 residues in the CDR3. Per germline, CDR1 SGHNT and CDR2 YENEEA. Trimming removed 5 bases at V and 2 bases at J, with 9 bases between. The chain's CDR3 is CASSVGANTEAFF. The CDR3 DNA reads TGTGCCAGCAGCGTGGGGGCTAACACTGAAGCTTTCTTT.

The chain recombines TRBV3-1 with TRBJ2-1; maybe TRBD2 (6 bases). Germline V CDR1 and CDR2: LGHDT, YNNKEL (reference sequence). The CDR3 is 15 amino acids. Trimming removed 1 base at V and 4 bases at J, with 11 bases between. CDR3 protein: CASSQGNSGYNEQFF. In DNA form, the CDR3 reads TGTGCCAGCAGCCAAGGTAATAGCGGTTACAATGAGCAGTTCTTC.

This clonotype came up many times. The chain couples TRBV14 to TRBJ2-1, with TRBD1 matching over 9 bases. Trimming cost V 5 bases and J 6 bases; bases outside gene matches: 5. Looked up from germline, CDR1 is SGHDN and CDR2 is FVKESK. This CDR3 spans 14 amino acids. The CDR3 DNA reads as TGTGCCAGCAGCACGCCGGGACAGGGCAATGAGCAGTTCTTC. Residues: CASSTPGQGNEQFF.

This clonotype has ten or more counts. The chain recombines TRBV19 with TRBJ1-5; D ambiguous. This CDR3 comprises 17 residues. Trimming left V 7 bases short and J 1 base short, with 20 bases between. Germline CDR1 LNHDA, CDR2 SQIVND (reference sequence). The CDR3 coding sequence is TGTGCCAGTAAGAAGATCTTCGGACGAGGCAGCAATCAGCCCCAGCATTTT. It translates to CASKKIFGRGSNQPQHF.

This clonotype has a count of ten or more. The V call is TRBV12-3 or TRBV12-4, the J call TRBJ2-3; TRBD2 might be the D (6 bases). The CDR3 runs 16 residues. Deletions cut 6 bases from V and 1 base from J, with 17 bases between. CDR3 region: CASSPPLWGGTDTQYF. Here the CDR3 DNA reads TGTGCCAGCAGCCCGCCCCTTTGGGGGGGCACAGATACGCAGTATTTT.

This clonotype was counted between two and nine times. This sequence joins TRBV20-1 and TRBJ2-7; 8 bases map to TRBD1. CDR1 DFQATT and CDR2 SNEGSKA come from the germline V gene (reference sequence). CDR3 length: 12 amino acids. Unmatched junction bases numbered 3, after V lost 5 bases and J lost 3 bases. CDR3 in DNA: TGCAGTGCTGGTACAGGGGGCTACGAGCAGTACGTC. As protein: CSAGTGGYEQYV.

In this sample, this clonotype turned up many times. This chain links TRBV27 with TRBJ2-3; perhaps TRBD2 as D (5 bases). V shed 2 bases and J shed 8 bases, with 5 bases lying between them. The CDR3 spans 11 residues. The germline CDR1 and CDR2 sequences are MNHEY and SMNVEV (reference sequence). For the CDR3, the DNA is TGTGCCAGCAGTTTAGGGAGTACGCAGTATTTT. This encodes CASSLGSTQYF.

This clonotype was detected ten times or more. This chain uses TRBV5-1 with TRBJ2-3, with 8 bases that match TRBD2. Per germline, CDR1 SGHRS and CDR2 YFSETQ. The CDR3 runs to 17 residues. V shed 3 bases, J shed 2 bases, and the junction held 11 bases outside the gene matches. CDR3 sequence: CASSSGTIAGTTDTQYF. The CDR3 DNA reads TGCGCCAGCAGCTCGGGAACGATAGCGGGGACCACAGATACGCAGTATTTT. Using reference TRBV5-1 and TRBJ2-3 for the parts outside the CDR3, the full variable domain is KAGVTQTPRYLIKTRGQQVTLSCSPISGHRSVSWYQQTPGQGLQFLFEYFSETQRNKGNFPGRFSGRQFSNSRSEMNVSTLELGDSALYLCASSSGTIAGTTDTQYFGPGTRLTVL.

This clonotype has ten or more counts. The rearrangement uses TRBV20-1 and TRBJ1-5; D remains unclear. V was shortened by 0 bases and J by 3 bases, with 9 bases between the two germline ends. The CDR3 has 14 residues. Germline lookup yields CDR1 DFQATT and CDR2 SNEGSKA (reference sequence). The CDR3 DNA follows: TGCAGTGCTAGAGAGGCAGTGTCCAATCAGCCCCAGCATTTT. Protein sequence: CSAREAVSNQPQHF.

The chain employs TRBV29-1 and TRBJ2-5, with 9 positions matching TRBD2. CDR1 and CDR2 from the germline V gene are SQVTM and ANQGSEA. Trimming cost V 7 bases and J 2 bases; bases outside gene matches: 5. The CDR3 spans 13 residues. The CDR3 reads CSARGGDQETQYF. In nucleotides, the CDR3 is TGCAGCGCTCGCGGGGGGGATCAAGAGACCCAGTACTTC.

V usage is TRBV2 and J usage is TRBJ2-7, with D perhaps given as TRBD1 or TRBD2 (5 bases each). Trimming pared 7 bases from V and 6 bases from J, leaving 7 bases between. The CDR3 runs 10 residues. Germline lookup yields CDR1 SNHLY and CDR2 FYNNEI. The CDR3 loop is CASKGSEQYV. As DNA, the CDR3 is TGTGCCAGCAAGGGGAGCGAGCAGTACGTC.

This clonotype was detected many times. The genes are TRBV7-2 and TRBJ2-1; D not resolved. V lost 5 bases to trimming and J lost 1 base, with 12 bases between them. This CDR3 comprises 15 residues. Germline-derived CDR1 and CDR2 are SGHTA and FQGNSA. The CDR3 DNA follows: TGTGCCAGCAGCCCAAATAGGCAATCCTACAATGAGCAGTTCTTC. It encodes CASSPNRQSYNEQFF.

The rearrangement links TRBV6-6 to TRBJ2-4; tentative D call: TRBD1 (6 bases). V lost 0 bases, J lost 0 bases, and 15 bases lay in between. Germline V gene data show CDR1 as MNHNY and CDR2 as SVGAGI (reference sequence). The CDR3 runs to 18 residues. In DNA form, the CDR3 reads TGTGCCAGCAGTTACTCTCTGGACAGCTTACTAGCCAAAAACATTCAGTACTTC. Translated: CASSYSLDSLLAKNIQYF.

This clonotype was counted ten times or more. This chain joins TRBV25-1 and TRBJ2-5, with D tentatively TRBD1 or TRBD2 (6 bases each). Trimming pared 3 bases from V and 2 bases from J, leaving 13 bases between. CDR3 length: 15 amino acids. The germline V gene has CDR1 MGHDK and CDR2 SYGVNS. As DNA, the CDR3 is TGTGCCAGCAGTGATCTTGGGGGGCTTCAAGAGACCCAGTACTTC. This translates into CASSDLGGLQETQYF.

V and J are TRBV7-9 and TRBJ2-3; D uncertain. The CDR3 spans 16 residues. The V gene lost 1 base and the J gene lost 0 bases, with 11 bases spanning the gap. Germline V gives CDR1 SEHNR, CDR2 FQNEAQ (reference sequence). The DNA of the CDR3 is TGTGCCAGCAGCTTAGAGGGAAGCGAGAGCACAGATACGCAGTATTTT. Protein product: CASSLEGSESTDTQYF.

This clonotype was recorded many times. The genes are TRBV19 and TRBJ2-7; 8 bases are a match to TRBD1. Trimming at V came to 3 bases and at J to 2 bases, leaving 3 bases not matched to a gene. This CDR3 is built from 14 residues. Germline V gene lookup returns CDR1 LNHDA and CDR2 SQIVND (reference sequence). CDR3 loop: CASSIQTGAYEQYF. The CDR3 DNA reads TGTGCCAGTAGTATCCAGACAGGGGCCTACGAGCAGTACTTC.

This clonotype was seen repeatedly, ten times or more. The chain has TRBV7-9 and TRBJ1-4; no clear D. The length of the CDR3 is 16 residues. Germline CDR1 is SEHNR and CDR2 is FQNEAQ (reference sequence). The ends were cut back, 5 bases at V and 1 base at J, with 14 bases in the middle. This chain's CDR3 is CASSPQEVLTNEKLFF. CDR3 nucleotide sequence: TGTGCCAGCAGCCCCCAAGAGGTCCTAACTAATGAAAAACTGTTTTTT.

This chain links TRBV20-1 with TRBJ1-2; TRBD1 matches 7 bases. CDR1 and CDR2 from the germline V gene are DFQATT and SNEGSKA (reference sequence). The CDR3 has 15 amino acids. Trimming took 1 base from V and 4 from J; bases not matched to a gene: 9. The CDR3 region is CSARVVGQASYGYTF. For the CDR3, the DNA is TGCAGTGCTAGAGTTGTAGGACAGGCGAGCTATGGCTACACCTTC.

The gene calls are TRBV20-1 and TRBJ2-3; D remains ambiguous. From germline, CDR1 is DFQATT and CDR2 SNEGSKA (reference sequence). Trimming took off 1 base at V and 0 bases at J, with 8 bases between the two ends. The CDR3 runs 14 residues. The chain's CDR3 is CSARVRLSTDTQYF. The DNA for the CDR3 is TGCAGTGCTAGAGTCAGGCTTAGCACAGATACGCAGTATTTT.

This clonotype was observed at least ten times. The genes are TRBV10-1 and TRBJ1-1; D not certain. With 0 bases removed from V and 1 base from J, the gap between germline ends came to 6 bases. This CDR3 is 14 amino acids long. Germline V gene sequence: CDR1 WNHNN, CDR2 SYGVQD (reference sequence). The DNA of the CDR3 is TGCGCCAGCAGTGAGTCGATTAAGAACACTGAAGCTTTCTTT. As protein: CASSESIKNTEAFF.

This clonotype was found many times. V usage is TRBV28 and J usage is TRBJ2-3; TRBD1 or TRBD2 may be the D gene (5 bases each). There are 15 residues in the CDR3. V was cut by 3 bases and J by 2 bases, with 12 bases left in between. The V gene's germline CDR1 is MDHEN and CDR2 SYDVKM. The DNA of the CDR3 is TGTGCCAGCAGTTTGGGGGTTACTTTCACAGATACGCAGTATTTT. Its translation: CASSLGVTFTDTQYF.

This clonotype was counted at least ten times. The genes are TRBV27 and TRBJ2-1, with 11 bases lining up with TRBD2. Germline V lookup: CDR1 MNHEY, CDR2 SMNVEV (reference sequence). This CDR3 comprises 14 residues. With 4 bases clipped from V and 8 bases from J, the junction kept 4 bases outside the gene matches. This chain's CDR3 is CASSYSGGAYEQFF. The CDR3 DNA sequence: TGTGCCAGCAGTTATAGCGGGGGGGCTTATGAGCAGTTCTTC.

Ten or more counts support this clonotype. The CDR3 here is CASSDYGTGQDEQFF. The CDR3 coding sequence is TGTGCCAGCAGTGATTACGGGACGGGGCAGGATGAGCAGTTCTTC. The J gene is TRBJ2-1, the V gene TRBV25-1; D might be TRBD1 or TRBD2, each matching 5 bases. Germline V gene sequence: CDR1 MGHDK, CDR2 SYGVNS. V lost 3 bases, J lost 8 bases, and 17 bases lay in between. This CDR3 region has 15 residues.

This clonotype was observed many times. CDR3: CASSLRGSGGINEQFF. The CDR3 DNA sequence: TGTGCCAGCAGCCTGCGAGGTAGCGGGGGGATCAATGAGCAGTTCTTC. The gene calls are TRBV12-3 or TRBV12-4 and TRBJ2-1; 10 positions agree with TRBD2. V shed 6 bases, J shed 6 bases, and the junction held 11 bases outside the gene matches. The CDR3 runs 16 residues.

This clonotype was counted many times. This chain uses TRBV7-9 with TRBJ2-7; D tentatively fits TRBD1 or TRBD2 (5 bases each). CDR3 length equals 15 residues. The V end was cut by 1 base, the J end by 3 bases, with 13 bases between. The germline V gene has CDR1 SEHNR and CDR2 FQNEAQ (reference sequence). CDR3 sequence reads: CASSLVGPPNYEQYF. CDR3 sequence (DNA): TGTGCCAGCAGCTTAGTGGGACCACCGAACTACGAGCAGTACTTC.

This clonotype has a count of ten or more. The chain couples TRBV7-9 to TRBJ1-1; D ambiguous. The germline V gene encodes CDR1 SEHNR and CDR2 FQNEAQ (reference sequence). The CDR3 loop spans 11 amino acids. The V end was cut by 5 bases, the J end by 6 bases, with 7 bases between. This CDR3 is CASSLTPEAFF. The CDR3 DNA reads TGTGCCAGCAGCCTTACTCCTGAAGCTTTCTTT.

This clonotype was seen at least ten times. The chain links TRBV12-3 or TRBV12-4 to TRBJ2-5; D not certain. This CDR3 region has 14 residues. The germline V and J ends were trimmed by 3 bases and 4 bases, with 12 bases remaining between them. The CDR3 nucleotides are TGTGCCAGCAGTTTGGGCAGGAACGGAGAGACCCAGTACTTC. It encodes CASSLGRNGETQYF.

This clonotype was counted at least ten times. V and J are TRBV7-2 and TRBJ2-3; the D is unclear. V shed 4 bases and J shed 6 bases, with 20 bases lying between them. Looked up from germline, CDR1 is SGHTA and CDR2 is FQGNSA. The CDR3 loop spans 16 amino acids. Here the CDR3 reads CASSSRVLQRWDTQYF. In nucleotides, the CDR3 is TGTGCCAGCAGCTCCCGGGTCCTCCAAAGGTGGGATACGCAGTATTTT.

The sample holds many counts of this clonotype. The rearrangement uses TRBV7-8 and TRBJ1-1, with D perhaps TRBD1 (6 bases). The V and J ends lost 5 bases and 5 bases respectively, with 12 bases between them. The V gene's germline CDR1 is SGHVS and CDR2 FQNEAQ. The CDR3 length is 13 residues. CDR3 bases: TGTGCCAGCAGCAACCGAGGGGGAACTGAAGCTTTCTTT. Its protein product is CASSNRGGTEAFF.

This clonotype was detected ten times or more. The V call is TRBV7-3, the J call TRBJ2-3; D may be TRBD1 or TRBD2 (6 bases each). The CDR3 runs to 15 residues. The germline CDR1 and CDR2 sequences are SGHTA and FQGTGA. Trimming removed 7 bases at V and 3 bases at J, with 17 bases between. The CDR3 loop reads CASTHGGSKTDTQYF. For the CDR3, the DNA is TGTGCCAGCACCCACGGGGGCAGTAAGACAGATACGCAGTATTTT.